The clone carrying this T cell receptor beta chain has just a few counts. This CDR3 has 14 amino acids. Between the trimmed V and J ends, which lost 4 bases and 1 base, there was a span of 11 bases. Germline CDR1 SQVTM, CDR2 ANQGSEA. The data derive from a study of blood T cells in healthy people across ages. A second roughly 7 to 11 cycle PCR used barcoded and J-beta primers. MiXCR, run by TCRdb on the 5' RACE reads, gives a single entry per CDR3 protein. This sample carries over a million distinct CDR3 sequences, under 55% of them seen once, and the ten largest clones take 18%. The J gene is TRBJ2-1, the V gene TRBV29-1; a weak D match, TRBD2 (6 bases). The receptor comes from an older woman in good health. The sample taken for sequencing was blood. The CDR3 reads CSVAGAGSYNEQFF. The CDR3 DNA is TGCAGCGTTGCTGGGGCGGGATCCTACAATGAGCAGTTCTTC.